The source of this T cell receptor beta chain is a study of sequential checkpoint blockade in melanoma. As for the study in general: Maintenance nivolumab came after either treatment sequence.

TCRdb's table, derived via immunoSEQ multiplex PCR, lists solely in-frame clones and lacks some. There are tens of thousands of clones in the sample; approximately 68% occur only once, and approximately 18% lies in the top ten. Described treatment: randomized to nivolumab then ipilimumab (arm A) or the reverse (arm B). Germline V gene data show CDR1 as SGHVS and CDR2 as FNYEAQ. CDR3 length: 12 residues. V shed 5 bases and J shed 8 bases, with 10 bases lying between them. Sample: CD8+ T cells sorted from blood (inferred from file names), taken from a patient given nivolumab and ipilimumab in sequence. The chain combines TRBV7-6 with TRBJ2-1; D call uncertain. This receptor was obtained from a human donor with melanoma. The CDR3 DNA is TGTGCCAGCAGCCCAGGCGTCGATGAGCAGTTCTTC. Translation: CASSPGVDEQFF.